Below, one T cell receptor beta chain is given with its context. This clonotype has at least ten counts. Its antigen remains undetermined. At one boundary the junction diverges from the germline segment, which might be a read error. These data are taken from a study of early T cells in non-severe SARS-CoV-2 infection (dated by TCRdb to the early 2020s). About the full investigation: Because TCR sequencing was done on bulk RNA from unsorted whole blood, the alpha and beta chains could not be paired.

Receptor amplification or capture employed 5' RACE. The run used a NextSeq 500. In the TCR library protocol, unique molecular identifiers were attached to individual cDNA molecules to correct for PCR bias and sequencing error. Both TCR alpha and beta chains were sequenced, and tight co-correlation was observed between alpha and beta sequence abundances in each sample. The authors processed their data as follows. Decombinator V4 was used to annotate the V gene, J gene and CDR3 of the TCR sequences. TCRs were defined as expanded if a significant change between any two time points was detected under a Poisson model with p below 0.0001. TCR abundances were normalised to the total number of TCRs sequenced in each sample and reported as counts per million. MAIT TCRs were defined by TRAV1-2 paired with TRAJ12, TRAJ20 or TRAJ33, and iNKT TCRs by TRAV10 paired with TRAJ18. VDJdb, accessed 1 November 2021, was searched for CMV, EBV and SARS-CoV-2 annotated TCRs, excluding TCRs annotated for multiple antigens. Starting from the raw public reads, TCRdb applied fastp trimming at Q25, assembled clones with MiXCR and retained in-frame beta chains. Rows are unified per CDR3 protein, each entry keeping the most common DNA and genes. The V and J calls and clone size are TCRdb's, not the authors'. The sample data list about 22,000 distinct CDR3 sequences, and around 3.5% of these were observed just once. The top ten clones comprise 5.5% to 6.5% of the sample.

Including cysteine and phenylalanine, the CDR3 has 12 amino acids. Just CDR3 DNA is preserved here, 36 bases in frame from base 1. CDR1 and CDR2, per the germline V gene (reference sequence), are SEHNR and FQNEAQ. General conclusions and limits of the study: Matching against VDJdb was skewed toward anti-spike CD8 responses, likely underestimated virus-specific expansions, and missed private and CD4 specificities.

Set within a cohort of healthcare workers in London, UK, this nested case-control study involved weekly PCR testing of nasopharyngeal swabs along with blood sampling. Healthcare workers were recruited between 23 and 31 March 2020, during the week of the UK lockdown, and were followed weekly for up to roughly 15 weeks. Sequenced material: whole blood. The sequence was obtained from an adult who was a healthcare worker with PCR-confirmed SARS-CoV-2 infection or an uninfected control (not recorded which). The rearranged chain carries TRBV7-9 and TRBJ1-6; no confident D gene assignment can be made. The CDR3 has the sequence CASSRGDSPLHF. The DNA sequence is given as TGTGCCAGCAGCCGGGGAGACTCACCCCTCCATTTT. The CDR3 plus the reference TRBV7-9 and TRBJ1-6 genes for the other parts give the full variable domain: DTGVSQNPRHKITKRGQNVTFRCDPISEHNRLYWYRQTLGQGPEFLTYFQNEAQLEKSRLLSDRFSAERPKGSFSTLEIQRTEQGDSAMYLCASSRGDSPLHFGNGTRLTVT.